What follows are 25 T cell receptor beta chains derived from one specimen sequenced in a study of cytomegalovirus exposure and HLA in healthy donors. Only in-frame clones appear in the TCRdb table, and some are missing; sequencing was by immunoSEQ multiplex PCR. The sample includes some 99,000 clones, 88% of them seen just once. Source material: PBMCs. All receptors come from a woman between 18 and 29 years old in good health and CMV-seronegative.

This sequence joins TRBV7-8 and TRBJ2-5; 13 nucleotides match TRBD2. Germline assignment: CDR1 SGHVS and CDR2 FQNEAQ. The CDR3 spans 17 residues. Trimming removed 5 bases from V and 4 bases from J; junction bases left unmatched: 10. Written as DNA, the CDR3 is TGTGCCAGCAGCATAGGGACTAGCGGGGCGATGGTAGAGACCCAGTACTTC. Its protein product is CASSIGTSGAMVETQYF.

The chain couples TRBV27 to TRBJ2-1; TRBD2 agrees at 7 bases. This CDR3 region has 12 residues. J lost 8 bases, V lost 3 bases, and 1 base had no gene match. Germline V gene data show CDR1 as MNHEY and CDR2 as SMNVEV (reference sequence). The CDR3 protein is CASSFRGDEQFF. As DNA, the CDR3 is TGTGCCAGCAGTTTTCGGGGGGATGAGCAGTTCTTC.

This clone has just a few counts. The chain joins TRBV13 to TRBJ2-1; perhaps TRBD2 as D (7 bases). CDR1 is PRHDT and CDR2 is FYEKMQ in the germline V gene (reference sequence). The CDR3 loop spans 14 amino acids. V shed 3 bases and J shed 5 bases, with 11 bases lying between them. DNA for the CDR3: TGTGCCAGCAGCTTCGAGGGGGGGGACAATGAGCAGTTCTTC. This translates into CASSFEGGDNEQFF.

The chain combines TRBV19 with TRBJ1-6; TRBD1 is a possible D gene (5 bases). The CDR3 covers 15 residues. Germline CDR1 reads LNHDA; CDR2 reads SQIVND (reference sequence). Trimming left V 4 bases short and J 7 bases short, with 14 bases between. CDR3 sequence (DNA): TGTGCCAGTAGTACCAAACAGGCCCCAAATTCACCCCTCCACTTT. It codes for CASSTKQAPNSPLHF. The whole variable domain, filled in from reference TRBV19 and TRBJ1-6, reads DGGITQSPKYLFRKEGQNVTLSCEQNLNHDAMYWYRQDPGQGLRLIYYSQIVNDFQKGDIAEGYSVSREKKESFPLTVTSAQKNPTAFYLCASSTKQAPNSPLHFGNGTRLTVT.

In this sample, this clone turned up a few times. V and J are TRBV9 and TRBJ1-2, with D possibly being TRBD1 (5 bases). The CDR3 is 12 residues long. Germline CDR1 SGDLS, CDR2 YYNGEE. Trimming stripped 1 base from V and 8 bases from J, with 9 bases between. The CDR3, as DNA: TGTGCCAGCAGCGTATCAGGGAGGGGCTACACCTTC. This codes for CASSVSGRGYTF. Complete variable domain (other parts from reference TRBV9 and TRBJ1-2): DSGVTQTPKHLITATGQRVTLRCSPRSGDLSVYWYQQSLDQGLQFLIQYYNGEERAKGNILERFSAQQFPDLHSELNLSSLELGDSALYFCASSVSGRGYTFGSGTRLTVV.

The CDR3 spells CASSHWTGRYDTQYF. In DNA, the CDR3 is TGTGCCAGCAGCCACTGGACAGGTCGCTATGATACGCAGTATTTT. The rearrangement links TRBV5-5 to TRBJ2-3, with 7 positions matching TRBD1. V lost 4 bases to trimming and J lost 6 bases; unmatched junction nucleotides: 11. The CDR3 spans 15 residues. Germline CDR1 is SGHKS and CDR2 is YYEKEE (reference sequence).

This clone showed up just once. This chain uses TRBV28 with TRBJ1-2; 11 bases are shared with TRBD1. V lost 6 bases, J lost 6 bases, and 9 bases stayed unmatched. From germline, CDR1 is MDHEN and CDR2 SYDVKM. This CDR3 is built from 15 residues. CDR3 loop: CASRVEGQGGHGYTF. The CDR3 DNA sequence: TGTGCCAGCAGGGTAGAGGGACAGGGGGGTCATGGCTACACCTTC.

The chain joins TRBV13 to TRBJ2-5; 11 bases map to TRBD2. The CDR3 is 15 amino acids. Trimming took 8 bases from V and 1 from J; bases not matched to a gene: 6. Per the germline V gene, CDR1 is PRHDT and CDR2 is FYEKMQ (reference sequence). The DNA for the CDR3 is TGTGCCAGCGTCCTAGCGGGGGGACCCCAAGAGACCCAGTACTTC. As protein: CASVLAGGPQETQYF.

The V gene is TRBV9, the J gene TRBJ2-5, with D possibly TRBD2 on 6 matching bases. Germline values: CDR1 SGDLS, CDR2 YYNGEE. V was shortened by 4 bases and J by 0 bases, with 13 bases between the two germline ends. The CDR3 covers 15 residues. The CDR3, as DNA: TGTGCCAGCAGCAGGAGGCGGGGAAACCAAGAGACCCAGTACTTC. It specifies CASSRRRGNQETQYF.

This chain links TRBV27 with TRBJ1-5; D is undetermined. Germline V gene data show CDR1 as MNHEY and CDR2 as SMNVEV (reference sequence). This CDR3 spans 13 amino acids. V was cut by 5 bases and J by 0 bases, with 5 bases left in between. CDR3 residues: CASSPDSNQPQHF. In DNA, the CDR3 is TGTGCCAGCAGTCCAGATAGCAATCAGCCCCAGCATTTT.

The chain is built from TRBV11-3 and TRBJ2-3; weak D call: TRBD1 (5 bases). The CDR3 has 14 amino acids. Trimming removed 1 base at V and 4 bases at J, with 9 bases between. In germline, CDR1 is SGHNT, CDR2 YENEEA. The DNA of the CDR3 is TGTGCCAGCAGCTTAGTGGCAGGGTCAGATACGCAGTATTTT. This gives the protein CASSLVAGSDTQYF.

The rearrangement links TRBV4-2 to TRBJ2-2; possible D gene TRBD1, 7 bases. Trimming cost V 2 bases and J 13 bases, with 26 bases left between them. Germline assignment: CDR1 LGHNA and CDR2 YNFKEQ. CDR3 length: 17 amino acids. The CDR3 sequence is CASSQTRDRLTGEGLFF. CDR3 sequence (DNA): TGTGCCAGCAGCCAAACGCGGGACAGACTCACCGGGGAAGGGCTGTTTTTT.

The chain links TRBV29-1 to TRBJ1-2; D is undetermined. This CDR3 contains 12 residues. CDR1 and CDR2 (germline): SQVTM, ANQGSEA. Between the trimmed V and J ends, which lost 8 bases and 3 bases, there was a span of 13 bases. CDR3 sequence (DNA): TGCAGCTGTTTCGACTCCTACTATGGCTACACCTTC. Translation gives CSCFDSYYGYTF.

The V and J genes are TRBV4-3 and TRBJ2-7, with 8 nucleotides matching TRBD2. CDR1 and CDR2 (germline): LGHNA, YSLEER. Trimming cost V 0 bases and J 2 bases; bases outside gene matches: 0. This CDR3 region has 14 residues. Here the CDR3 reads CASSQEAGAYEQYF. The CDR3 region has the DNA TGCGCCAGCAGCCAAGAAGCGGGGGCCTACGAGCAGTACTTC.

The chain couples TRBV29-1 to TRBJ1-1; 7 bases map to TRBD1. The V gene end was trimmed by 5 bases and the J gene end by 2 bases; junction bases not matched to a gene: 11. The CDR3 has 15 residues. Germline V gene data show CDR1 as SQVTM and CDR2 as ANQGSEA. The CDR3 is CSVRPPTGLNTEAFF. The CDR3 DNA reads TGCAGCGTTAGACCCCCGACAGGGCTAAACACTGAAGCTTTCTTT.

This CDR3 is CASRDSRGEQYF. The CDR3 DNA sequence: TGTGCCAGTCGGGACTCCCGTGGCGAGCAGTACTTC. The genes are TRBV28 and TRBJ2-7; D is perhaps TRBD2 (6 bases). Per the germline V gene, CDR1 is MDHEN and CDR2 is SYDVKM. The V gene lost 9 bases and the J gene lost 6 bases, with 15 bases spanning the gap. This CDR3 comprises 12 residues.

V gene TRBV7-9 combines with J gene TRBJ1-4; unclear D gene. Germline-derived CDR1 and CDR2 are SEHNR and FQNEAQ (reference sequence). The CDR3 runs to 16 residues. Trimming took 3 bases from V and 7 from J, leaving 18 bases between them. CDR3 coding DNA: TGTGCCAGCAGCTTTAGCCGGGCAATCGGAGGTGAAAAACTGTTTTTT. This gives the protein CASSFSRAIGGEKLFF.

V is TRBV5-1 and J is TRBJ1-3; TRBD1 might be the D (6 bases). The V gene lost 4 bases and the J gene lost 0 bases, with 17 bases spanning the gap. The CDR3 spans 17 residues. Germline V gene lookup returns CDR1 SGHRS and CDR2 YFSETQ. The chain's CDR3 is CASSPDQGPGSGNTIYF. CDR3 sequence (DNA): TGCGCCAGCAGCCCTGATCAGGGGCCCGGCTCTGGAAACACCATATATTTT.

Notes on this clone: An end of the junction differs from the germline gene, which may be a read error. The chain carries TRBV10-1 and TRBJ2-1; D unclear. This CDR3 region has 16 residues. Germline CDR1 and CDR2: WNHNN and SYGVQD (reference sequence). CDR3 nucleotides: TGCGCCAGCCTCCTCCCAGCGCGGAACTCCCACAATGAGCAGTTCTTC. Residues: CASLLPARNSHNEQFF.

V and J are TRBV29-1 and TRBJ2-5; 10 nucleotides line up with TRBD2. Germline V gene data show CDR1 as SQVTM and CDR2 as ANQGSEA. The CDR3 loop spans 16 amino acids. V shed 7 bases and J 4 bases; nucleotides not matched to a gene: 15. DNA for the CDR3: TGCAGCGCTATACCCGGGTCTAGCGGGGGAGGAGAGACCCAGTACTTC. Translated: CSAIPGSSGGGETQYF.

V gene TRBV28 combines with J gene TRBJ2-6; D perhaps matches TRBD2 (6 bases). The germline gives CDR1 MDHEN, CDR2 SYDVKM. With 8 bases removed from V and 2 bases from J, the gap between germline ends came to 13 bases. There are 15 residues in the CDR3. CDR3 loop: CASGEVTTGANVLTF. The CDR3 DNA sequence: TGTGCCAGCGGGGAGGTCACAACTGGGGCCAACGTCCTGACTTTC.

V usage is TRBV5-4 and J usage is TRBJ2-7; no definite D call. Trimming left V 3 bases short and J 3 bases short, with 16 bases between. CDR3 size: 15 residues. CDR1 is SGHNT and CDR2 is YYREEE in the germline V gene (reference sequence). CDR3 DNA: TGTGCCAGCAGCTCTCTCCCCCGTCTATACTACGAGCAGTACTTC. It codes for CASSSLPRLYYEQYF.

The CDR3 nucleotides read TGCGCCAGCAGGCCCAACGCGGGGACCGGGGAGCTGTTTTTT. Its protein is CASRPNAGTGELFF. The chain links TRBV5-1 to TRBJ2-2; D might be TRBD2 (6 bases). Trimming pared 5 bases from V and 5 bases from J, leaving 13 bases between. The CDR3 sequence is 14 residues long. Germline CDR1 SGHRS, CDR2 YFSETQ.

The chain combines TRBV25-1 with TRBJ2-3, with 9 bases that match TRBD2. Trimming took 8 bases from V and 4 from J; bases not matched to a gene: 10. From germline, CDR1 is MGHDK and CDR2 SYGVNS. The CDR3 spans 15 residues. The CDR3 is CASRLGRGGADTQYF. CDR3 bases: TGTGCCAGCCGGCTGGGGCGGGGGGGGGCAGATACGCAGTATTTT.

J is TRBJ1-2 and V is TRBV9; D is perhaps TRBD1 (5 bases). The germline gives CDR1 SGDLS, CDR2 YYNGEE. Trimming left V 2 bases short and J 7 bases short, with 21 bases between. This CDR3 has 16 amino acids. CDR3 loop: CASSVGEARDLSGYTF. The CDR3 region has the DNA TGTGCCAGCAGCGTCGGGGAGGCACGGGACTTGAGTGGCTACACCTTC.